The 22 T cell receptor beta chains given below trace back to one sample, sequenced in a study of metastatic and nonmetastatic thyroid tumors. Thyroid surgery was preceded by no treatment in any patient. TCRdb re-called clones from the PCR reads using MiXCR. Here the sample spans about 33,000 clones, 15% to 20% being singletons. What was sequenced was blood. Receptor source: a male donor with papillary thyroid cancer or a benign thyroid nodule (not recorded which). Some clones in this sample may be carry-over from other donors' samples.

Many counts were recorded for this clone. The J gene is TRBJ2-2, the V gene TRBV11-2; possibly TRBD1 or TRBD2 for D (5 bases each). Trimming stripped 6 bases from V and 6 bases from J, with 17 bases between. The germline V gene has CDR1 SGHAT and CDR2 FQNNGV. This CDR3 comprises 15 residues. CDR3 in DNA: TGTGCCAGCAGGCTCCCAGGGACCCCACCCGGGGAGCTGTTTTTT. As protein: CASRLPGTPPGELFF.

This clone was counted at least ten times. At the DNA level, this CDR3 is encoded by other sequences in the same sample as well. The genes are TRBV28 and TRBJ2-3; TRBD2 aligns across 9 bases. The V gene end was trimmed by 3 bases and the J gene end by 5 bases; junction bases not matched to a gene: 6. This CDR3 spans 15 amino acids. CDR1 and CDR2 from the germline V gene are MDHEN and SYDVKM. The CDR3 loop is CASSLLAGTKDTQYF. The CDR3, as DNA: TGTGCCAGCAGTTTGCTAGCGGGGACCAAAGATACGCAGTATTTT.

This clone was detected ten times or more. One end of the junction varies from germline; a read error may be responsible. This sequence joins TRBV6-1 and TRBJ1-3; possible D gene TRBD1, 5 bases. CDR1 MNHNS and CDR2 SASEGT come from the germline V gene. CDR3 length equals 14 residues. The CDR3 DNA reads TGTGTCAGCAGTGGGGGGTTCGATGGAAACACCATATATTTT. This translates into CVSSGGFDGNTIYF.

In regard to this clone: Compared with germline, one end of the junction differs, possibly owing to a read error. DNA of the CDR3: TGTGCCAGCAGATTAGGCGGGACAGCTTGGCAGACCCAGCATTTT. Translated, it gives CASRLGGTAWQTQHF. The V gene is TRBV7-2, the J gene TRBJ1-5, with 7 bases aligning to TRBD1. This CDR3 is 15 amino acids long. Germline V gene data show CDR1 as SGHTA and CDR2 as FQGNSA.

Within the sample, this clone is medium-sized. The CDR3 sequence: CASRYSRDSSYEQYF. The CDR3 coding sequence is TGTGCCAGCAGATATAGCCGGGACAGCTCCTACGAGCAGTACTTC. This chain links TRBV6-1 with TRBJ2-7; 7 positions agree with TRBD1. In germline, CDR1 is MNHNS, CDR2 SASEGT. The CDR3 spans 15 residues. V gave up 6 bases and J gave up 0 bases; unmatched junction bases: 8.

Comment on this clone: One junction end disagrees with the germline gene, perhaps due to a read error. The chain recombines TRBV5-1 with TRBJ2-2; perhaps TRBD1 as D (7 bases). Germline lookup yields CDR1 SGHRS and CDR2 YFSETQ. The CDR3 runs to 15 residues. The CDR3, as DNA: TGCGCCAGCAGCTTGAGACAGGGAGGCACAGGGGAGCCGTTTTTT. This gives the protein CASSLRQGGTGEPFF. Full variable domain (missing parts from reference TRBV5-1 and TRBJ2-2): KAGVTQTPRYLIKTRGQQVTLSCSPISGHRSVSWYQQTPGQGLQFLFEYFSETQRNKGNFPGRFSGRQFSNSRSEMNVSTLELGDSALYLCASSLRQGGTGEPFFGEGSRLTVL.

By sample share, this clone is medium-sized. The chain carries TRBV19 and TRBJ1-3, with D unclear. Looked up from germline, CDR1 is LNHDA and CDR2 is SQIVND (reference sequence). The CDR3 loop spans 15 amino acids. Deletions cut 6 bases from V and 1 base from J, with 13 bases between. The CDR3 sequence is CASSPESFSGNTIYF. CDR3 nucleotide sequence: TGTGCCAGTAGCCCCGAGAGCTTTTCTGGAAACACCATATATTTT.

This clone showed up many times. This rearrangement joins TRBV28 to TRBJ1-5; possibly TRBD1 for D (5 bases). Trimming took off 7 bases at V and 2 bases at J, with 15 bases between the two ends. This CDR3 spans 15 amino acids. Germline V gene lookup returns CDR1 MDHEN and CDR2 SYDVKM. The CDR3 loop is CASIPRVYGNQPQHF. In DNA form, the CDR3 reads TGTGCCAGCATCCCCAGGGTGTACGGCAATCAGCCCCAGCATTTT.

The rearrangement uses TRBV6-1 and TRBJ2-1; D is unresolved. Trimming cost V 4 bases and J 4 bases, with 14 bases left between them. The CDR3 runs to 15 residues. From germline, CDR1 is MNHNS and CDR2 SASEGT. The CDR3 loop is CASSVALLAYNEQFF. The DNA of the CDR3 is TGTGCCAGCAGTGTGGCACTACTCGCATACAATGAGCAGTTCTTC.

At least ten counts were recorded for this clone. The chain joins TRBV30 to TRBJ1-2, with unresolved D. This CDR3 has 11 amino acids. The germline V gene has CDR1 GTSNPN and CDR2 SVGIG (reference sequence). V was clipped by 4 bases and J by 4 bases, with 7 bases between them. The chain's CDR3 is CAWTQAYGYTF. The CDR3 region has the DNA TGTGCCTGGACTCAGGCCTATGGCTACACCTTC.

The V gene is TRBV15, the J gene TRBJ2-1; a weak D match, TRBD2 (6 bases). This CDR3 has 16 residues. Trimming took off 8 bases at V and 9 bases at J, with 26 bases between the two ends. CDR1 is LNHNV, CDR2 YYDKDF, per germline (reference sequence). The CDR3 nucleotides are TGTGCCACCCGGGGCTCGAGGGGACTCGGGTACGGTGAGCAGTTCTTC. Amino acid sequence: CATRGSRGLGYGEQFF.

This clone came up a few times. The chain couples TRBV28 to TRBJ1-5; the D is unclear. V was shortened by 10 bases and J by 5 bases, with 12 bases between the two germline ends. The CDR3 totals 12 residues. The germline CDR1 and CDR2 sequences are MDHEN and SYDVKM. CDR3 coding DNA: TGTGCCATCCAGGCCCCCCATCAGCCCCAGCATTTT. Amino acids: CAIQAPHQPQHF.

This clone was found many times. V and J are TRBV12-3 or TRBV12-4 and TRBJ2-1, with TRBD2 matching over 10 bases. Trimming took 5 bases from V and 8 from J; bases not matched to a gene: 6. The CDR3 runs to 14 residues. CDR3 nucleotides: TGTGCCAGCAGTCCTAGCGGGAGTAAATATGAGCAGTTCTTC. It is translated as CASSPSGSKYEQFF.

This clone has a count of ten or more. The chain uses TRBV15 and TRBJ2-5; 7 bases are shared with TRBD2. The CDR3 sequence is 15 residues long. Germline V gene sequence: CDR1 LNHNV, CDR2 YYDKDF (reference sequence). Trimming removed 5 bases from V and 4 bases from J; junction bases left unmatched: 10. This CDR3 reads CATSGKAGVGETQYF. In DNA form, the CDR3 reads TGTGCCACCAGCGGCAAGGCGGGAGTCGGAGAGACCCAGTACTTC.

The chain carries TRBV6-2 or TRBV6-3 and TRBJ1-6, with D possibly being TRBD1 (6 bases). Germline V gene data show CDR1 as MNHEY and CDR2 as SVGEGT. The CDR3 is made up of 14 amino acids. V lost 10 bases to trimming and J lost 10 bases, with 20 bases between them. In DNA form, the CDR3 reads TGTGCCAATAATGGGAACAGGGAGAAATCACCCCTCCACTTT. As protein: CANNGNREKSPLHF.

This clone occurred a few times. The gene calls are TRBV12-3 or TRBV12-4 and TRBJ1-5, with no clear D. Trimming left V 8 bases short and J 0 bases short, with 8 bases between. The CDR3 has 13 residues. The CDR3 is CASQDYSNQPQHF. CDR3 DNA sequence: TGTGCCAGCCAGGATTATAGCAATCAGCCCCAGCATTTT.

Sample share makes this clone medium-sized. This chain connects TRBV6-5 to TRBJ2-1, with TRBD1 identical over 7 bases. Germline V CDR1 and CDR2: MNHEY, SVGAGI. The CDR3 contains 14 residues. V lost 1 base to trimming and J lost 5 bases; unmatched junction nucleotides: 2. In DNA form, the CDR3 reads TGTGCCAGCAGTTACTGGGGACAGAACAATGAGCAGTTCTTC. Amino acid sequence: CASSYWGQNNEQFF.

This clone occurred a few times. The chain uses TRBV19 and TRBJ2-7; maybe TRBD1 (6 bases). The germline CDR1 and CDR2 sequences are LNHDA and SQIVND (reference sequence). Trimming shortened V by 4 bases and J by 6 bases, and 19 bases separated the two germline ends. The CDR3 runs 15 residues. The CDR3 is CASSRVPGHGAEQYF. The CDR3 nucleotides are TGTGCCAGTAGTAGGGTCCCGGGACATGGAGCCGAGCAGTACTTC.

This clone was seen many times. Possible read error: a much larger clone is one base away. It is likely a read error, because the conserved phenylalanine at the end of the CDR3 is missing. The chain uses TRBV20-1 and TRBJ2-7; 10 positions agree with TRBD2. The germline V gene has CDR1 DFQATT and CDR2 SNEGSKA (reference sequence). V was pared by 5 bases and J by 2 bases, with 12 bases of the junction left unmatched. This CDR3 has 16 amino acids. Written as DNA, the CDR3 is TGCAGTGCTCGCAAGCTAGGGACTAGCGAGACCTACGAGCAGTACCTC. The encoded protein is CSARKLGTSETYEQYL.

This clone appeared once. This chain uses TRBV30 with TRBJ1-2, with D uncertain. Germline V gene lookup returns CDR1 GTSNPN and CDR2 SVGIG (reference sequence). The CDR3 totals 11 residues. V was clipped by 8 bases and J by 6 bases, with 13 bases between them. The CDR3 coding sequence is TGTGCCCGCTCGTTGAGGGATGGCTACACCTTC. Encoded protein: CARSLRDGYTF.

Details on this clone: Given a much more abundant clone one base away, this may be a read error. Other DNA variants within this sample encode the same CDR3. The chain couples TRBV4-1 to TRBJ2-3; 7 bases match TRBD1. V shed 1 base and J 4 bases; nucleotides not matched to a gene: 11. CDR1 and CDR2 (germline): MGHRA, YSYEKL. The CDR3 consists of 17 residues. The CDR3 loop is CASSQGVWKGAPDTQYF. DNA for the CDR3: TGCGCCAGCAGCCAAGGTGTTTGGAAGGGGGCACCAGATACGCAGTATTTT.

This clone came up a few times. The chain joins TRBV2 to TRBJ2-3; the D call may be TRBD1 or TRBD2 (5 bases each). CDR3 length: 14 amino acids. V was clipped by 8 bases and J by 0 bases, with 12 bases between them. The germline gives CDR1 SNHLY, CDR2 FYNNEI. The CDR3 nucleotides read TGTGCCAGCTGGGACGTTGCTAGCACAGATACGCAGTATTTT. Residues: CASWDVASTDTQYF.